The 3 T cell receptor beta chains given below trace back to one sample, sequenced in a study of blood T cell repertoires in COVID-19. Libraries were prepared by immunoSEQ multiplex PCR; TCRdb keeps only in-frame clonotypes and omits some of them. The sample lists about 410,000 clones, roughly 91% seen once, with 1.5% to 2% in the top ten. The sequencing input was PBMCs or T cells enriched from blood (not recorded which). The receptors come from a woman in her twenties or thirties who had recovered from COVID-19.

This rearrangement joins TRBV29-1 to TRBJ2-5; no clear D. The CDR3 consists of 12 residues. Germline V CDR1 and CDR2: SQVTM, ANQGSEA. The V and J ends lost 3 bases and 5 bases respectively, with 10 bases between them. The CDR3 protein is CSVDLVRETQYF. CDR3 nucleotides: TGCAGCGTTGATCTAGTTCGGGAGACCCAGTACTTC.

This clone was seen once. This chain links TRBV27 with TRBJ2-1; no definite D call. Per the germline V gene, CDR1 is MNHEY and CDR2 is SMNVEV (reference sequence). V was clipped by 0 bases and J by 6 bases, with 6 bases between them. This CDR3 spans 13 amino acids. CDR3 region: CASSLSPGNEQFF. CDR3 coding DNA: TGTGCCAGCAGTTTATCTCCGGGCAATGAGCAGTTCTTC.

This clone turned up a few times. CDR3 sequence reads: CASGRQGAPGELFF. In nucleotides, the CDR3 is TGTGCCAGCGGACGACAGGGGGCCCCCGGGGAGCTGTTTTTT. This rearrangement joins TRBV5-4 to TRBJ2-2; TRBD1 agrees at 10 bases. This CDR3 is built from 14 residues. With V trimmed by 7 bases and J by 6 bases, 6 bases remained unmatched. CDR1 is SGHNT and CDR2 is YYREEE in the germline V gene (reference sequence).